The next 7 T cell receptor beta chains were all read from a single sample in a study of CD4 and CD8 cells across lung adenocarcinoma regions (dated 2018 in TCRdb). To prepare the library, PCR was applied. For sequencing, a HiSeq X Ten was employed. TCRdb passed the public sequencing reads through fastp at Q25 and MiXCR, retaining productive beta sequences. Here each entry gathers all rows of one CDR3 protein and keeps the most common genes and DNA. In all, the sample holds about 12,000 distinct CDR3 sequences, and about half of those were seen once. The ten largest clones capture just under 30% of the sample. The material sequenced was CD8+ T cells from the margin of a lung tumor. Sample cell subset or site, as interpreted from the label and publication: tumor margin region. The origin of the receptors is a male donor with lung adenocarcinoma. The CD4 and CD8 labels of this study may be unreliable.

V and J are TRBV5-6 and TRBJ2-1, with 12 bases that match TRBD2. The CDR3 spans 14 residues. V was pared by 5 bases and J by 5 bases, with 2 bases of the junction left unmatched. The germline CDR1 and CDR2 sequences are SGHDT and YYEEEE. CDR3 sequence: CASRGLAGHNEQFF. The CDR3 DNA follows: TGTGCCAGCAGGGGACTAGCGGGCCACAATGAGCAGTTCTTC.

As to this clonotype: The CDR3 carries no conserved terminal phenylalanine or tryptophan, so it likely arises from a read error. The rearrangement uses TRBV6-1 and TRBJ2-5; no firm D call. Trimming pared 4 bases from V and 5 bases from J, leaving 17 bases between. Germline CDR1 and CDR2: MNHNS and SASEGT. The CDR3 totals 15 residues. Written as DNA, the CDR3 is TGTGCCAGCAGTGCAAAGGGTCTAGTGACCGAGACCCAGTACTCG. Translation: CASSAKGLVTETQYS.

V usage is TRBV7-2 and J usage is TRBJ2-1; the D is unclear. Germline-derived CDR1 and CDR2 are SGHTA and FQGNSA. This CDR3 spans 11 amino acids. Trimming removed 2 bases at V and 15 bases at J, with 11 bases between. The CDR3 protein is CASSLYPRVFF. For the CDR3, the DNA is TGTGCCAGCAGCTTATATCCCCGGGTGTTCTTC. The variable domain in full, completed from reference TRBV7-2 and TRBJ2-1, reads GAGVSQSPSNKVTEKGKDVELRCDPISGHTALYWYRQSLGQGLEFLIYFQGNSAPDKSGLPSDRFSAERTGGSVSTLTIQRTQQEDSAVYLCASSLYPRVFFGPGTRLTVL.

This clonotype was found a few times. This rearrangement joins TRBV19 to TRBJ1-1; D unresolved. Germline V gives CDR1 LNHDA, CDR2 SQIVND (reference sequence). The CDR3 covers 13 residues. V lost 4 bases, J lost 4 bases, and 10 bases lay in between. CDR3 in amino acids: CASSTLWGTEAFF. The CDR3 nucleotides are TGTGCCAGTAGTACTCTTTGGGGCACTGAAGCTTTCTTT. Full variable domain (missing parts from reference TRBV19 and TRBJ1-1): DGGITQSPKYLFRKEGQNVTLSCEQNLNHDAMYWYRQDPGQGLRLIYYSQIVNDFQKGDIAEGYSVSREKKESFPLTVTSAQKNPTAFYLCASSTLWGTEAFFGQGTRLTVV.

This clonotype ranks as medium-sized. V and J are TRBV6-1 and TRBJ2-1, with no clear D. The DNA end favors TRBJ2-7, so the J call may be wrong. The CDR3 extends over 14 amino acids. Germline V gene sequence: CDR1 MNHNS, CDR2 SASEGT. CDR3 DNA sequence: TGTGCCAGCAGCCCTTCGCACAGCTCCTACGAGCAGTACTTC. Protein: CASSPSHSSYEQYF.

J is TRBJ1-6 and V is TRBV25-1; D gene uncertain. The CDR3 totals 12 residues. Germline V gene lookup returns CDR1 MGHDK and CDR2 SYGVNS. V was cut by 5 bases and J by 5 bases, with 4 bases left in between. The CDR3 spells CASSRDNSPLHF. CDR3 nucleotide sequence: TGTGCCAGCAGTCGAGATAATTCACCCCTCCACTTT.

The chain is built from TRBV27 and TRBJ1-2; 9 nucleotides match TRBD1. V was pared by 1 base and J by 4 bases, with 4 bases of the junction left unmatched. The CDR3 runs 15 residues. The germline CDR1 and CDR2 sequences are MNHEY and SMNVEV (reference sequence). The CDR3 coding sequence is TGTGCCAGCAGTTTATACAGGGGGCATAGCTATGGCTACACCTTC. Amino acid sequence: CASSLYRGHSYGYTF.